This T cell receptor beta chain appears in the sequencing data of a study of cytomegalovirus exposure and HLA in healthy donors. PCR involved 60 Vbeta and 13 Jbeta primers. Using immunoSEQ multiplex PCR, the repertoire was profiled, and TCRdb retains in-frame clones only, with some absent. Here the sample spans 150,000 to 200,000 clones, approximately 78% being singletons. The CDR3 extends over 15 amino acids. V was cut by 6 bases and J by 1 base, with 13 bases left in between. Germline assignment: CDR1 MNHNS and CDR2 SASEGT. This clone was counted a few times. Its antigen is not identified. Study-wide findings and caveats: CMV serostatus stood as the only immune exposure information on hand. The presence/absence work took it that sequencing depth was about the same across donors. In a later analysis, around 18,000 TCR beta sequences were associated with HLA alleles at 0.05 false discovery rate. Cytomegalovirus association was assigned to around 150 TCR beta chains.

This TCR was sampled from a girl aged 2-10 years in good health and CMV-seropositive. The chain has TRBV6-1 and TRBJ1-5; D might be TRBD1 (6 bases). The sequenced sample consisted of PBMCs. The CDR3, as DNA: TGTGCCAGCAGCAGCCCAGGGGACAGCAATCAGCCCCAGCATTTT. It translates to CASSSPGDSNQPQHF.